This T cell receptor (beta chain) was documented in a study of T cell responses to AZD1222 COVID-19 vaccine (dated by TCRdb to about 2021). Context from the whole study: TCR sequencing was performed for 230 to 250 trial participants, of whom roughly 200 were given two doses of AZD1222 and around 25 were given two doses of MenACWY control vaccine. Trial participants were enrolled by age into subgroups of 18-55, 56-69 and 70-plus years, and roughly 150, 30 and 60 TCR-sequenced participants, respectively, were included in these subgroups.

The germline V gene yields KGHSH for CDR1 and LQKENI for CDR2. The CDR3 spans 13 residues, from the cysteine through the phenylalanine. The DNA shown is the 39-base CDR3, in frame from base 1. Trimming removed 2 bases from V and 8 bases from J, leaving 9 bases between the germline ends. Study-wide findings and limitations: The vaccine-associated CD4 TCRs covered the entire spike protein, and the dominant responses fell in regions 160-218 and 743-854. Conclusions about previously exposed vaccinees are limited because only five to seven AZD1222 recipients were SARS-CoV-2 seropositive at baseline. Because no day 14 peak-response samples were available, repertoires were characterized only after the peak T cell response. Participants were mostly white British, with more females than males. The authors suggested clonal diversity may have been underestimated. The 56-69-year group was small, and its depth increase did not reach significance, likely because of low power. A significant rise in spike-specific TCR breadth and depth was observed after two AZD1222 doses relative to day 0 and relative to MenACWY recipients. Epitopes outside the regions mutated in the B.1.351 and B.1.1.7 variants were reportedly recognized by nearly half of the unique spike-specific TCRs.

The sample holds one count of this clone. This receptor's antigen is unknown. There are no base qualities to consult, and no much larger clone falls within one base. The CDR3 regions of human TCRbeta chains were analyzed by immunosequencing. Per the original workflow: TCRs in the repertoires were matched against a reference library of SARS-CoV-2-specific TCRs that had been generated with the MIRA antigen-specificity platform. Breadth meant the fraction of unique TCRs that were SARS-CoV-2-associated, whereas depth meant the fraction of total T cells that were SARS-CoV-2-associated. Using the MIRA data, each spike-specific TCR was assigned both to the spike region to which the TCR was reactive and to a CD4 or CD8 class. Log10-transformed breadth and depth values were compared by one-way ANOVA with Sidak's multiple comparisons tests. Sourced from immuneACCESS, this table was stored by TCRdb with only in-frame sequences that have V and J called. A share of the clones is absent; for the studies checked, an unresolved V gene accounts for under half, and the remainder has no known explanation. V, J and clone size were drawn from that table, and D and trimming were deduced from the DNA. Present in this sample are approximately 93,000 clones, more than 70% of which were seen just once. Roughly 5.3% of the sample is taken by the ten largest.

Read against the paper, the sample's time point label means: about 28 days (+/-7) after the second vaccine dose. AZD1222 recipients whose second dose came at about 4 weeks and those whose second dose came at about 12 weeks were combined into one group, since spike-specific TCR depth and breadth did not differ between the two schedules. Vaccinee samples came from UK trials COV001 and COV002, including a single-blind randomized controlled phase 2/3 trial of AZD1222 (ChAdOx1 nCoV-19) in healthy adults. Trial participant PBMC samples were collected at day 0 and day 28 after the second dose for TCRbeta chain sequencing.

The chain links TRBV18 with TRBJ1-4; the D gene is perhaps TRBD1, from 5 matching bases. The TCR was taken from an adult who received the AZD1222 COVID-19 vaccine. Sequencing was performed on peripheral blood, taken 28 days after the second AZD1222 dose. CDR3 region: CASSPRDREKLFF. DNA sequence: TGTGCCAGCTCACCAAGGGACCGAGAAAAACTGTTTTTT.